The 18 T cell receptor beta chains below were found in one sample sequenced in a study of cytomegalovirus exposure and HLA in healthy donors. This PCR relied on a set of 60 Vbeta primers and 13 Jbeta primers. The data were produced by immunoSEQ multiplex PCR, yet TCRdb's version contains in-frame clones alone and is incomplete. The sample includes more than 80,000 clones, roughly 74% of them seen just once. Source material: PBMCs. The receptor source for this set is a man aged 40-49 years in good health and CMV-seronegative.

This clone was seen once. The junction does not match germline at one end; this may be a read error. The rearrangement uses TRBV7-9 and TRBJ2-2, with 7 bases fitting TRBD1. Germline assignment: CDR1 SEHNR and CDR2 FQNEAQ (reference sequence). This CDR3 has 15 amino acids. The CDR3 DNA reads as TGTTCCAGCAGCTCTGGGACAGTCGTCACCGGGGAGCTGTTTTTT. Translation: CSSSSGTVVTGELFF.

The rearrangement uses TRBV6-1 and TRBJ1-4; TRBD1 is a possible D gene (5 bases). The CDR3 totals 13 residues. Trimming took off 7 bases at V and 8 bases at J, with 14 bases between the two ends. The germline CDR1 and CDR2 sequences are MNHNS and SASEGT. The CDR3 here is CASKGGANEKLFF. CDR3 in DNA: TGTGCCAGCAAGGGTGGGGCGAACGAAAAACTGTTTTTT.

This clone was detected only a few times. The rearrangement joins TRBV18 to TRBJ2-3; TRBD1 might be the D (5 bases). Germline assignment: CDR1 KGHSH and CDR2 LQKENI. V was shortened by 5 bases and J by 3 bases, with 9 bases between the two germline ends. The CDR3 is made up of 13 amino acids. CDR3 bases: TGTGCCAGCTCAGATAGACAGACAGATACGCAGTATTTT. Its protein product is CASSDRQTDTQYF.

In this sample, this clone turned up a few times. The V gene is TRBV19, the J gene TRBJ2-3; 9 positions match TRBD2. Germline trimming cut 6 bases from V and 4 bases from J; bases unmatched to any gene: 8. CDR3 size: 15 residues. Germline assignment: CDR1 LNHDA and CDR2 SQIVND (reference sequence). CDR3 loop: CASRDLAGWADTQYF. DNA for the CDR3: TGTGCCAGTAGGGATCTAGCGGGGTGGGCAGATACGCAGTATTTT.

For this clone: Other DNA sequences in the sample encode the same CDR3. CDR3 DNA sequence: TGCGCCAGCAGCTTGGAACAGAACAACTATGGCTACACCTTC. This sequence encodes CASSLEQNNYGYTF. V gene TRBV5-1 combines with J gene TRBJ1-2; D remains unclear. Germline-derived CDR1 and CDR2 are SGHRS and YFSETQ. Trimming took 0 bases from V and 2 from J, leaving 8 bases between them. The CDR3 has 14 amino acids.

This chain joins TRBV4-1 and TRBJ2-1; 11 nucleotides agree with TRBD2. The ends lost 1 base at V and 6 bases at J; junction bases unmatched: 5. Looked up from germline, CDR1 is MGHRA and CDR2 is YSYEKL. The CDR3 consists of 16 residues. The CDR3 nucleotides read TGCGCCAGCAGCCAAGGGCAACTAGCGGGGGTCAATGAGCAGTTCTTC. Its protein is CASSQGQLAGVNEQFF.

The sample holds a few counts of this clone. The V call is TRBV19, the J call TRBJ1-2, with no clear D. This CDR3 has 14 amino acids. The V end was cut by 3 bases, the J end by 4 bases, with 12 bases between. Germline loops: CDR1 LNHDA, CDR2 SQIVND (reference sequence). The CDR3 DNA sequence: TGTGCCAGTAGTATGAGCCATTTAGTCTATGGCTACACCTTC. Protein: CASSMSHLVYGYTF.

The rearrangement uses TRBV11-2 and TRBJ2-1; a weak D match, TRBD1 (6 bases). The CDR3 sequence is 15 residues long. The V and J ends lost 5 bases and 2 bases respectively, with 13 bases between them. The germline V gene encodes CDR1 SGHAT and CDR2 FQNNGV. The CDR3 protein is CASSQFRGTYNEQFF. The CDR3 coding sequence is TGTGCCAGCAGCCAGTTCAGGGGAACCTACAATGAGCAGTTCTTC.

The chain employs TRBV7-2 and TRBJ2-3, with a weak D call TRBD2 (6 bases). The CDR3 runs to 14 residues. V was trimmed by 5 bases and J by 4 bases, leaving 13 bases between them. Germline lookup yields CDR1 SGHTA and CDR2 FQGNSA. CDR3 coding DNA: TGTGCCAGCAGCCGTAGCGGTGCCGCAGATACGCAGTATTTT. Amino acids: CASSRSGAADTQYF. Full variable domain (rest looked up from reference TRBV7-2 and TRBJ2-3): GAGVSQSPSNKVTEKGKDVELRCDPISGHTALYWYRQSLGQGLEFLIYFQGNSAPDKSGLPSDRFSAERTGGSVSTLTIQRTQQEDSAVYLCASSRSGAADTQYFGPGTRLTVL.

A word on this clone: This likely comes from a read error, as the CDR3 has no conserved phenylalanine or tryptophan at its end. V gene TRBV7-9 combines with J gene TRBJ1-1, with D perhaps matching TRBD1 (6 bases). This CDR3 region has 14 residues. CDR1 is SEHNR, CDR2 FQNEAQ, per germline (reference sequence). Deletions cut 3 bases from V and 4 bases from J, with 12 bases between. CDR3 coding DNA: TGTGCCAGCAGCTTTGTGGGGGCCGGCACTGAAGCTTTCCTT. It encodes CASSFVGAGTEAFL.

This clone was seen a handful of times. The V call is TRBV18, the J call TRBJ2-3, with TRBD2 matching 9 bases. The length of the CDR3 is 17 residues. Germline assignment: CDR1 KGHSH and CDR2 LQKENI. Trimming at V came to 1 base and at J to 3 bases, leaving 8 bases not matched to a gene. CDR3: CASSPLGSGGLTDTQYF. The CDR3 DNA reads TGTGCCAGCTCACCACTTGGCAGCGGGGGGCTGACAGATACGCAGTATTTT. Based on the CDR3 plus reference TRBV18 and TRBJ2-3, the full variable domain is NAGVMQNPRHLVRRRGQEARLRCSPMKGHSHVYWYRQLPEEGLKFMVYLQKENIIDESGMPKERFSAEFPKEGPSILRIQQVVRGDSAAYFCASSPLGSGGLTDTQYFGPGTRLTVL.

This clone has just one count. The V and J genes are TRBV29-1 and TRBJ1-2; 9 nucleotides align to TRBD1. Trimming took 5 bases from V and 6 from J; bases not matched to a gene: 16. Germline lookup yields CDR1 SQVTM and CDR2 ANQGSEA. The CDR3 covers 16 residues. The CDR3: CSVNGAGTGRLDGYTF. The CDR3 region has the DNA TGCAGCGTTAACGGCGCGGGGACAGGGAGGTTGGATGGCTACACCTTC.

CDR3 DNA sequence: TGTGCCAGCGAGGGACAGGTCCGCGGGGCCAACGTCCTGACTTTC. Translating gives CASEGQVRGANVLTF. J is TRBJ2-6 and V is TRBV2, with 8 bases that match TRBD1. This CDR3 is 15 amino acids long. V lost 8 bases and J lost 4; bases outside the gene matches: 7. The germline gives CDR1 SNHLY, CDR2 FYNNEI.

The chain employs TRBV13 and TRBJ1-3; TRBD1 matches 8 bases. V lost 2 bases to trimming and J lost 2 bases; unmatched junction nucleotides: 5. CDR3 size: 16 residues. Germline assignment: CDR1 PRHDT and CDR2 FYEKMQ (reference sequence). The CDR3 DNA is TGTGCCAGCAGCTTACGTGACAGGGGCACTGGAAACACCATATATTTT. Protein: CASSLRDRGTGNTIYF.

This clone appeared a few times. The V call is TRBV2, the J call TRBJ1-4, with 7 bases lining up with TRBD1. The CDR3 consists of 14 residues. The germline V gene encodes CDR1 SNHLY and CDR2 FYNNEI. The junction had 3 bases not matched to a gene; V was cut back by 2 bases and J by 6 bases. The CDR3 loop reads CASSETGVHEKLFF. In nucleotides, the CDR3 is TGTGCCAGCAGTGAAACAGGGGTACATGAAAAACTGTTTTTT.

This clone appeared a single time. V gene TRBV2 combines with J gene TRBJ2-7; D may be TRBD2 (6 bases). The CDR3 length is 14 residues. Germline V gene sequence: CDR1 SNHLY, CDR2 FYNNEI. V was trimmed by 8 bases and J by 2 bases, leaving 16 bases between them. CDR3 in amino acids: CASADVGGPYEQYF. CDR3 sequence (DNA): TGTGCCAGCGCCGACGTCGGAGGGCCCTACGAGCAGTACTTC.

Worth noting for this clone: The junction and the germline gene differ at one end; a read error may be behind it. J is TRBJ2-7 and V is TRBV7-8; TRBD2 might be the D (6 bases). Germline CDR1 reads SGHVS; CDR2 reads FQNEAQ. CDR3 length: 13 amino acids. CDR3 region: CASSPRGPRGQYF. DNA for the CDR3: TGCGCCAGCAGCCCCCGGGGACCGCGGGGGCAGTACTTC.

Here the CDR3 DNA reads TGTGCCAGTAGTATAGGAACTTCCCCAGATACGCAGTATTTT. Translating it yields CASSIGTSPDTQYF. This chain joins TRBV19 and TRBJ2-3, with D unclear. CDR1 is LNHDA and CDR2 is SQIVND in the germline V gene (reference sequence). The germline V and J ends were trimmed by 1 base and 4 bases, with 9 bases remaining between them. The CDR3 loop spans 14 amino acids.